This T cell receptor (beta chain) is drawn from a study of cytomegalovirus exposure and HLA in healthy donors. Study-level points and caveats: Three chains linked to CMV were shown in vitro to be specific for CMV antigens.

This CDR3 is 13 amino acids long. CDR1 is SGHDT and CDR2 is YYEEEE in the germline V gene. Trimming stripped 2 bases from V and 8 bases from J, with 11 bases between. Profiling relied on immunoSEQ multiplex PCR, and the TCRdb table lists in-frame clones only, not all of them. The sample contains under 130,000 clones, approximately 90% of which appear only once. In regard to this clone: Antigen specificity is unknown.

The source of this sequence is a woman under 30 in good health and CMV-seropositive. The chain couples TRBV5-6 to TRBJ2-1, with no clear D. The sequencing input was PBMCs. CDR3 DNA sequence: TGTGCCAGCAGCTTTTTCAGGTCCCATGAGCAGTTCTTC. It encodes CASSFFRSHEQFF.